The 15 T cell receptor beta chains in this list originate from one sample, sequenced in a study of cytomegalovirus exposure and HLA in healthy donors. The PCR was carried out with 60 Vbeta primers and 13 Jbeta primers. Produced via immunoSEQ multiplex PCR; TCRdb's table is partial and in-frame only. Of roughly 100,000 clones listed, roughly four fifths are singletons. The material sequenced was PBMCs. These receptors were obtained from a man aged 35-49 years in good health and CMV-seronegative.

The chain combines TRBV4-2 with TRBJ2-5; perhaps TRBD2 as D (6 bases). CDR3 size: 18 residues. Germline V gene data show CDR1 as LGHNA and CDR2 as YNFKEQ. Between the trimmed V and J ends, which lost 0 bases and 5 bases, there was a span of 22 bases. The CDR3 reads CASSQEGWSAGLRETQYF. The CDR3 DNA sequence: TGTGCCAGCAGCCAAGAAGGGTGGTCGGCGGGGCTCCGGGAGACCCAGTACTTC.

The chain links TRBV11-2 to TRBJ2-5; 8 bases are a match to TRBD2. The CDR3 is 15 amino acids. V dropped 5 bases and J dropped 5; count of bases not matched to a gene: 10. In germline, CDR1 is SGHAT, CDR2 FQNNGV. DNA for the CDR3: TGTGCCAGCAGCCCGCGTCGCGGGGGGAGGGAGACCCAGTACTTC. This codes for CASSPRRGGRETQYF.

The rearrangement uses TRBV5-5 and TRBJ1-1, with 7 nucleotides matching TRBD1. V was pared by 0 bases and J by 10 bases, with 6 bases of the junction left unmatched. CDR3 length: 13 amino acids. Per germline, CDR1 SGHKS and CDR2 YYEKEE (reference sequence). CDR3 loop: CASSLERGRGAFF. CDR3 nucleotide sequence: TGTGCCAGCAGCTTGGAAAGGGGGCGTGGAGCTTTCTTT.

The table lists this clone with a count of one. CDR3 sequence: CASSSSSGLTYNEQFF. As DNA, the CDR3 is TGTGCCAGCAGCTCAAGTTCGGGATTAACCTACAATGAGCAGTTCTTC. The rearrangement links TRBV5-4 to TRBJ2-1, with D maybe TRBD2 (5 bases). Trimming stripped 3 bases from V and 2 bases from J, with 15 bases between. The CDR3 totals 16 residues. Germline CDR1 and CDR2: SGHNT and YYREEE (reference sequence).

The V gene is TRBV19, the J gene TRBJ1-1; the match to TRBD1 covers 7 bases. The V gene end was trimmed by 6 bases and the J gene end by 4 bases; junction bases not matched to a gene: 8. Germline loops: CDR1 LNHDA, CDR2 SQIVND (reference sequence). This CDR3 is built from 14 residues. For the CDR3, the DNA is TGTGCCAGTAGCGGCCAGGGGGAGGTCACTGAAGCTTTCTTT. As protein: CASSGQGEVTEAFF.

The chain employs TRBV6-1 and TRBJ2-2; the D gene is possibly TRBD1 (6 bases). Germline values: CDR1 MNHNS, CDR2 SASEGT. The V end lost 6 bases, the J end lost 1 base, and 12 bases lay between the germline ends. The length of the CDR3 is 15 residues. CDR3 region: CASSGQQLNTGELFF. The CDR3 nucleotides read TGTGCCAGCAGCGGACAGCAGTTGAACACCGGGGAGCTGTTTTTT.

The table lists this clone with a few counts. The same CDR3 is also encoded by other DNA sequences in this sample. J is TRBJ2-7 and V is TRBV7-3; TRBD1 agrees at 8 bases. The CDR3 is 13 residues long. CDR1 and CDR2 (germline): SGHTA, FQGTGA. Trimming took 2 bases from V and 3 from J; bases not matched to a gene: 0. This CDR3 is CASSLDRGYEQYF. Here the CDR3 DNA reads TGTGCCAGCAGCTTAGACAGGGGCTACGAGCAGTACTTC.

The chain joins TRBV6-1 to TRBJ2-7; D remains unclear. Per germline, CDR1 MNHNS and CDR2 SASEGT. This CDR3 is 13 amino acids long. V was shortened by 1 base and J by 3 bases, with 7 bases between the two germline ends. CDR3 amino acids: CASSEGPDYEQYF. CDR3 DNA sequence: TGTGCCAGCAGTGAAGGTCCAGACTACGAGCAGTACTTC.

The count of this clone is one. The gene calls are TRBV5-5 and TRBJ2-1, with 8 bases that match TRBD1. V lost 5 bases and J lost 8; bases outside the gene matches: 9. CDR3 length equals 14 residues. The V gene's germline CDR1 is SGHKS and CDR2 YYEKEE (reference sequence). CDR3 bases: TGTGCCAGCAGTGACAGGGGTACTCAGGATGAGCAGTTCTTC. Protein: CASSDRGTQDEQFF.

V is TRBV27 and J is TRBJ2-7, with 9 bases identical to TRBD1. The germline gives CDR1 MNHEY, CDR2 SMNVEV (reference sequence). This CDR3 is built from 14 residues. V lost 5 bases and J lost 5; bases outside the gene matches: 7. CDR3 nucleotides: TGTGCCAGCAGTCTACTACAGGGGGCCCACGAGCAGTACTTC. The encoded protein is CASSLLQGAHEQYF.

This sequence joins TRBV7-3 and TRBJ2-1; 12 bases map to TRBD2. Germline CDR1 and CDR2: SGHTA and FQGTGA. This CDR3 spans 15 amino acids. V lost 5 bases to trimming and J lost 9 bases; unmatched junction nucleotides: 8. The CDR3 loop reads CASSPSGGAFGEQFF. CDR3 bases: TGTGCCAGCAGCCCTAGCGGGGGGGCATTCGGTGAGCAGTTCTTC.

This chain's CDR3 is CAISGWSGKISGNTIYF. CDR3 coding DNA: TGTGCCATCAGTGGTTGGTCAGGGAAAATCTCTGGAAACACCATATATTTT. The rearrangement links TRBV10-3 to TRBJ1-3; tentatively, D is TRBD1 (5 bases). V lost 4 bases, J lost 0 bases, and 16 bases lay in between. The germline V gene encodes CDR1 ENHRY and CDR2 SYGVKD. The CDR3 is 17 amino acids.

In nucleotides, the CDR3 is TGTGCCAGCAGTTACGCCACAGGCTCTAACTATGGCTACACCTTC. Translating it yields CASSYATGSNYGYTF. The V and J genes are TRBV6-5 and TRBJ1-2; D possibly corresponds to TRBD1 (5 bases). V gave up 2 bases and J gave up 0 bases, with 10 bases separating them. This CDR3 region has 15 residues. Germline V gene lookup returns CDR1 MNHEY and CDR2 SVGAGI.

The V and J genes are TRBV5-6 and TRBJ2-1, with 11 bases lining up with TRBD2. After removal of 4 bases from V and 5 bases from J, the junction contained 11 bases not matched to a gene. CDR1 SGHDT and CDR2 YYEEEE come from the germline V gene. The length of the CDR3 is 17 residues. CDR3 DNA sequence: TGTGCCAGCAGCGGTGGCGGCGGTAGCGGGGGGGACAATGAGCAGTTCTTC. The encoded protein is CASSGGGGSGGDNEQFF. Supplemented by reference TRBV5-6 and TRBJ2-1, the full variable domain reads DAGVTQSPTHLIKTRGQQVTLRCSPKSGHDTVSWYQQALGQGPQFIFQYYEEEERQRGNFPDRFSGHQFPNYSSELNVNALLLGDSALYLCASSGGGGSGGDNEQFFGPGTRLTVL.

This chain links TRBV2 with TRBJ2-1, with TRBD2 matching over 7 bases. This CDR3 has 16 amino acids. V dropped 6 bases and J dropped 4; count of bases not matched to a gene: 12. Germline CDR1 SNHLY, CDR2 FYNNEI. In nucleotides, the CDR3 is TGTGCCAGCAGGGTCTCCGGGGCTAGCGGATACAATGAGCAGTTCTTC. The encoded protein is CASRVSGASGYNEQFF.